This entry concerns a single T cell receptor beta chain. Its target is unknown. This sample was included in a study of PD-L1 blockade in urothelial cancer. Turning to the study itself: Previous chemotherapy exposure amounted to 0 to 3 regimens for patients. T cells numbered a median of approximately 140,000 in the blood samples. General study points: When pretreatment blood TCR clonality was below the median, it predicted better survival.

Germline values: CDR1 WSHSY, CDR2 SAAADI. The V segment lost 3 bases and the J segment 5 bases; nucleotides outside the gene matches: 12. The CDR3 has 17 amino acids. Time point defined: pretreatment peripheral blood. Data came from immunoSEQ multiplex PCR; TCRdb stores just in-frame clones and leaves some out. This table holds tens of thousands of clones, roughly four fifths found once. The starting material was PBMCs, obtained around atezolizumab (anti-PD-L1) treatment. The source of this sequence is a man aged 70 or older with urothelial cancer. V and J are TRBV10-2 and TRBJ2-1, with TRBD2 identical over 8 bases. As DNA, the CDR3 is TGCGCCAGCAGTGAAAGGGACGGGACTAGTATAAACAATGAGCAGTTCTTC. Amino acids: CASSERDGTSINNEQFF.